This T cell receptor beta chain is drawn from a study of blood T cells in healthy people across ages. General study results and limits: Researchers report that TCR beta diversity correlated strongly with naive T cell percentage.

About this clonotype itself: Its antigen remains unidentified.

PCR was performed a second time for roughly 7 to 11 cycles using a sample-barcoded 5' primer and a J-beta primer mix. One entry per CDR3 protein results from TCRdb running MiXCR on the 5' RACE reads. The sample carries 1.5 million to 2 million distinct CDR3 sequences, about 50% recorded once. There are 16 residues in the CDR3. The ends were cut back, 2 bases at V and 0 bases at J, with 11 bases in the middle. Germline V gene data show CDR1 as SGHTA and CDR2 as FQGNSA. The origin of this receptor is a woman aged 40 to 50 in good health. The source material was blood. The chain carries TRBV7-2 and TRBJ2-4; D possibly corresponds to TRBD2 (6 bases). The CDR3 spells CASSLMGTVAKNIQYF. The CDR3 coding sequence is TGTGCCAGCAGCTTAATGGGGACTGTAGCCAAAAACATTCAGTACTTC.